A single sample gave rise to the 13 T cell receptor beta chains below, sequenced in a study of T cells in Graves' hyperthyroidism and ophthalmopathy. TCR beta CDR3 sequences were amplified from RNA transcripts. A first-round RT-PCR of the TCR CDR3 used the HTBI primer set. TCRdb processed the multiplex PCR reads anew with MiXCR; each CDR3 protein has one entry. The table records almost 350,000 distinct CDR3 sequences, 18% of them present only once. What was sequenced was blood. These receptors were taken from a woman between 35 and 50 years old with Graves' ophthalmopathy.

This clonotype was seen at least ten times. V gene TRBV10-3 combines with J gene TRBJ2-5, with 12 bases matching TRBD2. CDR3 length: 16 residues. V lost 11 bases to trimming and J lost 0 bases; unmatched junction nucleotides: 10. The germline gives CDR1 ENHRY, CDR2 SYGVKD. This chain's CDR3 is CAPLGTSGRNQETQYF. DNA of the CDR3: TGTGCCCCACTGGGAACTAGCGGGAGGAACCAAGAGACCCAGTACTTC.

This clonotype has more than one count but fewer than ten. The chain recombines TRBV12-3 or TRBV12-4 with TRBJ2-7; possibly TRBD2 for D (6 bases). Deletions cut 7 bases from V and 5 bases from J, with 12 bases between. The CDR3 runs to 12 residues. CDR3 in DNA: TGTGCCAGCACCCTGGGGAGGAACGAGCAGTACTTC. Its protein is CASTLGRNEQYF.

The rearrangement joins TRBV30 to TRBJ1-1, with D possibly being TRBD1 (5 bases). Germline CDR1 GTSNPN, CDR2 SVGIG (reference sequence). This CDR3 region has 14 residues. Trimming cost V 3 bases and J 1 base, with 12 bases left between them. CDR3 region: CAWRPGPENTEAFF. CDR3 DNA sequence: TGTGCCTGGAGGCCGGGGCCTGAGAACACTGAAGCTTTCTTT.

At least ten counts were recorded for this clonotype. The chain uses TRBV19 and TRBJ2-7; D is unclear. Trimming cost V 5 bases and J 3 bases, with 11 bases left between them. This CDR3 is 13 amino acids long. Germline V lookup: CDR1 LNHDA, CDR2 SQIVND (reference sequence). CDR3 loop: CASSVWADYEQYF. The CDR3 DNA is TGTGCCAGTAGTGTGTGGGCAGACTACGAGCAGTACTTC. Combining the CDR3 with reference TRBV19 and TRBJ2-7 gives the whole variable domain DGGITQSPKYLFRKEGQNVTLSCEQNLNHDAMYWYRQDPGQGLRLIYYSQIVNDFQKGDIAEGYSVSREKKESFPLTVTSAQKNPTAFYLCASSVWADYEQYFGPGTRLTVT.

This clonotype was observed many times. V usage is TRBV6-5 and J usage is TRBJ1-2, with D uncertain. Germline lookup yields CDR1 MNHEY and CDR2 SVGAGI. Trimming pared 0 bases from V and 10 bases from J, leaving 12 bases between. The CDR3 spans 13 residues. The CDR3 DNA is TGTGCCAGCAGTTACTCGGTGCTCCTCCCCTACACCTTC. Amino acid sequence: CASSYSVLLPYTF.

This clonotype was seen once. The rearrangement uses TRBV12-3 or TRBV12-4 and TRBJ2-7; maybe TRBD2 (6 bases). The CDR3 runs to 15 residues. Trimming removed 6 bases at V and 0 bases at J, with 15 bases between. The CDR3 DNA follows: TGTGCCAGCAGGGGTAGCGGAAGCCTCTCCTACGAGCAGTACTTC. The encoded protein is CASRGSGSLSYEQYF.

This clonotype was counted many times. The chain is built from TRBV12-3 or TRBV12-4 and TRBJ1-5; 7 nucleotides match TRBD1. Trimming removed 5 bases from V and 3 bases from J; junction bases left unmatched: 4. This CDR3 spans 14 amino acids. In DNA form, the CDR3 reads TGTGCCAGCAGTCTTACAGGGGACAATCAGCCCCAGCATTTT. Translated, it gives CASSLTGDNQPQHF.

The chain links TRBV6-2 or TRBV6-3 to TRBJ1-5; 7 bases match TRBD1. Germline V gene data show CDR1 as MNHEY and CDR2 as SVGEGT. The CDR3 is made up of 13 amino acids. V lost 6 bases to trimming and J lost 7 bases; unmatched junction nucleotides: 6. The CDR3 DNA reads TGTGCCAGCAGCCGGACAGGTATCCAGCCCCAGCATTTT. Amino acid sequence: CASSRTGIQPQHF.

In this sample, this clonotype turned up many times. CDR3 in DNA: TGCAGTGCCGCACACCGTCCCGGGGAGCTGTTTTTT. Protein product: CSAAHRPGELFF. This chain uses TRBV20-1 with TRBJ2-2; D is undetermined. Germline assignment: CDR1 DFQATT and CDR2 SNEGSKA (reference sequence). V gave up 6 bases and J gave up 6 bases, with 11 bases separating them. This CDR3 is built from 12 residues.

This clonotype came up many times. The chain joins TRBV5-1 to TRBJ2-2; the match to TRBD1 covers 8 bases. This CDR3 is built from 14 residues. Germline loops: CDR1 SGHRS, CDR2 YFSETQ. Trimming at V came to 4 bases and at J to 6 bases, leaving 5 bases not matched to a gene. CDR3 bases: TGCGCCAGCAGCATCCCGACAGGGGCCGGGGAGCTGTTTTTT. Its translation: CASSIPTGAGELFF.

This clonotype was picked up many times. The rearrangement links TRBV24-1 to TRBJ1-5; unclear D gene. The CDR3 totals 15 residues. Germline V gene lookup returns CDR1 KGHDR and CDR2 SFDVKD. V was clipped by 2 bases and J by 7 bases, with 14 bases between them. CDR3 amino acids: CATSDSTGIEQPQHF. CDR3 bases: TGTGCCACCAGTGATTCGACGGGGATTGAACAGCCCCAGCATTTT.

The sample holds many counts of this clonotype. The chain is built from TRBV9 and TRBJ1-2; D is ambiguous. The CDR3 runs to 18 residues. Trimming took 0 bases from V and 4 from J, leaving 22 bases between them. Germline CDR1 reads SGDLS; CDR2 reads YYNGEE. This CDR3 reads CASSVADNPVGVSYGYTF. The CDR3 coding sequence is TGTGCCAGCAGCGTAGCAGACAACCCCGTAGGAGTGAGCTATGGCTACACCTTC.

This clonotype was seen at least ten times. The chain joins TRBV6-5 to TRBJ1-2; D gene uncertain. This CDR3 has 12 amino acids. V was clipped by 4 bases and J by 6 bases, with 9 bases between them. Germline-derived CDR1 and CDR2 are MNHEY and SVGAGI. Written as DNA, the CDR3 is TGTGCCAGCAGTTTTGACCGGGATGGCTACACCTTC. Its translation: CASSFDRDGYTF.